This entry lists 11 T cell receptor beta chains sequenced from one sample in a study of blood T cell repertoires in COVID-19. Only in-frame clones appear in the TCRdb table, and some are missing; sequencing was by immunoSEQ multiplex PCR. Seen here are approximately 330,000 clones, around 90% observed once, and the top ten hold roughly 9.9%. The specimen was peripheral blood. The receptors here all came from a man aged 30 to 45 with COVID-19, enrolled during active disease.

A word on this clone: Other DNA sequences of this sample code for an identical CDR3. The rearrangement links TRBV28 to TRBJ2-1, with TRBD1 identical over 8 bases. The CDR3 spans 14 residues. CDR1 and CDR2 from the germline V gene are MDHEN and SYDVKM. V shed 4 bases and J 4 bases; nucleotides not matched to a gene: 3. CDR3 loop: CASSSGTGYNEQFF. For the CDR3, the DNA is TGTGCCAGCAGTTCCGGGACAGGTTACAATGAGCAGTTCTTC.

This chain uses TRBV4-1 with TRBJ1-4; the D gene is possibly TRBD1 (5 bases). Deletions cut 3 bases from V and 8 bases from J, with 13 bases between. The CDR3 contains 14 residues. The V gene's germline CDR1 is MGHRA and CDR2 YSYEKL. CDR3 loop: CASSQDTSREKLFF. The CDR3 DNA reads as TGCGCCAGCAGCCAGGACACTTCCAGGGAAAAACTGTTTTTT.

This chain joins TRBV7-2 and TRBJ1-1, with D perhaps matching TRBD1 (5 bases). CDR1 SGHTA and CDR2 FQGNSA come from the germline V gene. Trimming removed 1 base from V and 5 bases from J, with 11 bases in between. CDR3 length: 14 residues. CDR3 coding DNA: TGTGCCAGCAGCTTAGATCAGGGAAGAACTGAAGCTTTCTTT. Its translation is CASSLDQGRTEAFF. Based on the CDR3 plus reference TRBV7-2 and TRBJ1-1, the full variable domain is GAGVSQSPSNKVTEKGKDVELRCDPISGHTALYWYRQSLGQGLEFLIYFQGNSAPDKSGLPSDRFSAERTGGSVSTLTIQRTQQEDSAVYLCASSLDQGRTEAFFGQGTRLTVV.

This chain uses TRBV19 with TRBJ2-2; TRBD1 might be the D (6 bases). V was shortened by 4 bases and J by 6 bases, with 15 bases between the two germline ends. The CDR3 is 15 amino acids. Germline lookup yields CDR1 LNHDA and CDR2 SQIVND (reference sequence). This CDR3 reads CASSTQTGRAGELFF. Here the CDR3 DNA reads TGTGCCAGTAGTACACAAACAGGGCGCGCCGGGGAGCTGTTTTTT.

About this clone: This may be a read error, as it is one base from a much larger clone. V and J are TRBV11-2 and TRBJ1-2; D is uncertain. Trimming cost V 1 base and J 5 bases, with 11 bases left between them. Looked up from germline, CDR1 is SGHAT and CDR2 is FQNNGV. The CDR3 runs 14 residues. DNA for the CDR3: TGTGCCAGCAGCTTAGCGGGCAGAGGGTATGGCTACACCTTC. Translated: CASSLAGRGYGYTF.

The chain couples TRBV6-5 to TRBJ1-5, with 10 bases identical to TRBD1. The CDR3 consists of 15 residues. Germline CDR1 reads MNHEY; CDR2 reads SVGAGI. V shed 5 bases and J 5 bases; nucleotides not matched to a gene: 6. This chain's CDR3 is CASSPWDRGYQPQHF. The DNA for the CDR3 is TGTGCCAGCAGTCCCTGGGACAGGGGATATCAGCCCCAGCATTTT.

The chain has TRBV7-2 and TRBJ1-2; TRBD1 agrees at 7 bases. Per germline, CDR1 SGHTA and CDR2 FQGNSA. The CDR3 totals 15 residues. V dropped 3 bases and J dropped 4; count of bases not matched to a gene: 8. The chain's CDR3 is CASSLPGQPLYGYTF. For the CDR3, the DNA is TGTGCCAGCAGCTTGCCGGGACAGCCTCTCTATGGCTACACCTTC.

V gene TRBV7-9 combines with J gene TRBJ1-2; 8 bases are a match to TRBD1. V was pared by 5 bases and J by 5 bases, with 4 bases of the junction left unmatched. The CDR3 consists of 13 residues. From germline, CDR1 is SEHNR and CDR2 FQNEAQ (reference sequence). Here the CDR3 reads CASSRQGIYGYTF. CDR3 bases: TGTGCCAGCAGCCGACAGGGGATTTATGGCTACACCTTC.

The J gene is TRBJ1-1, the V gene TRBV27, with D perhaps TRBD1 (6 bases). The V end lost 6 bases, the J end lost 0 bases, and 11 bases lay between the germline ends. Germline CDR1 is MNHEY and CDR2 is SMNVEV (reference sequence). This CDR3 spans 14 amino acids. CDR3: CASSRGHMNTEAFF. The CDR3 nucleotides read TGTGCCAGCAGCCGGGGACATATGAACACTGAAGCTTTCTTT.

The chain is built from TRBV5-6 and TRBJ2-1; 10 nucleotides agree with TRBD2. The CDR3 sequence is 16 residues long. Germline V gives CDR1 SGHDT, CDR2 YYEEEE. Trimming at V came to 0 bases and at J to 7 bases, leaving 7 bases not matched to a gene. This CDR3 is CASSLDSGGWVNEQFF. Here the CDR3 DNA reads TGTGCCAGCAGCTTGGATAGCGGGGGGTGGGTTAATGAGCAGTTCTTC. Filled out from reference TRBV5-6 and TRBJ2-1, the complete variable domain reads DAGVTQSPTHLIKTRGQQVTLRCSPKSGHDTVSWYQQALGQGPQFIFQYYEEEERQRGNFPDRFSGHQFPNYSSELNVNALLLGDSALYLCASSLDSGGWVNEQFFGPGTRLTVL.

The chain recombines TRBV12-3 or TRBV12-4 with TRBJ2-7; 8 bases are shared with TRBD1. The CDR3 consists of 12 residues. Losses at the gene ends were 5 bases for V and 9 bases for J; bases not matched to a gene: 6. The CDR3 sequence is CASSPGQGVQYF. Written as DNA, the CDR3 is TGTGCCAGCAGTCCAGGACAGGGTGTGCAGTACTTC.